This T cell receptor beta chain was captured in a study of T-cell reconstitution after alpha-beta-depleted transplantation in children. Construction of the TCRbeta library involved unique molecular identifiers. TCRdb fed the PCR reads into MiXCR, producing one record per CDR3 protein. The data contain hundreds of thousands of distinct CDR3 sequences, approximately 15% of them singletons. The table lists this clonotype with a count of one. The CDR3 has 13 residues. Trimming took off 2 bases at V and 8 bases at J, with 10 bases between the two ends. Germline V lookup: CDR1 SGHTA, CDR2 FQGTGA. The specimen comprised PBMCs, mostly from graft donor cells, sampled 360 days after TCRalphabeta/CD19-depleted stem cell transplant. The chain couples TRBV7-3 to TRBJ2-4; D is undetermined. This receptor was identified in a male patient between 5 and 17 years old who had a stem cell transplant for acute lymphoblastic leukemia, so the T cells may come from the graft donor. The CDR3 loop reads CASSLVRTDIQYF. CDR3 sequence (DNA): TGTGCCAGCAGCTTAGTACGTACGGACATTCAGTACTTC.